This TCR beta chain is drawn from a study of regulatory T cells in long-lasting Graves disease. The V end was cut by 3 bases, the J end by 6 bases, with 12 bases between. This CDR3 has 14 residues. The germline gives CDR1 MNHEY, CDR2 SMNVEV (reference sequence). Study-level points and caveats: Favoring TRBV28, TRBJ1-2 and TRBJ2-5 was a feature seen in persistent disease.

This clonotype occurred many times. Antigen specificity is unknown. The TCR beta library used iRepertoire HTBI primers with Arm-PCR amplification of CDR3. Via MiXCR, TCRdb re-called the multiplex PCR reads, giving one row per CDR3 protein. The sample includes 350,000 to 400,000 distinct CDR3 sequences, 15% to 18% of them seen just once. This sample's time point: newly diagnosed GD, antithyroid drugs for less than 3 months. Following extraction of RNA from PBMCs, that RNA was used to make the TCR library. The patients were drawn from one endocrinology department in Xi'an, China. The input for sequencing was peripheral blood mononuclear cells (PBMCs), taken at new diagnosis, from a patient treated with antithyroid drugs. The sequence derives from a female donor with Graves disease. This chain connects TRBV27 to TRBJ1-5; possible D gene TRBD1, 6 bases. The CDR3 reads CASSFRQEGQPQHF. The CDR3 bases are TGTGCCAGCAGTTTCCGACAGGAGGGTCAGCCCCAGCATTTT.